This is a list of T cell receptor beta chains from one sample in a study of blood T cells in healthy people across ages. Via MiXCR, TCRdb re-called the 5' RACE reads, giving one row per CDR3 protein. The sample has some 1.5 million distinct CDR3 sequences, about 30% seen once. Material: blood. These receptors were collected from a woman younger than 45 in good health. CDR3s include the opening cysteine and the closing phenylalanine or tryptophan. The D gene is left open where the match is weak. Expanded clones get a size class; other rows say once, few or many, or leave the size out.

j_call	d_call	cdr3_length	clone_size	v_call	cdr3_aa	cdr3_nt
TRBJ2-5	.	15	few	TRBV5-5	CASSLEGGNGQTQYF	TGTGCCAGCAGCTTGGAGGGCGGGAACGGACAGACCCAGTACTTC
TRBJ1-1	.	11	.	TRBV10-2	CAVTRRTEAFF	TGCGCCGTAACAAGAAGGACTGAAGCTTTCTTT
TRBJ2-3	TRBD2	14	few	TRBV10-3	CAISRGSSIDTQYF	TGTGCCATCAGTCGCGGGAGCAGTATAGATACGCAGTATTTT
TRBJ2-1	.	14	few	TRBV12-3/TRBV12-4	CASSFLGSGNEQFF	TGTGCCAGCAGTTTTCTCGGTTCGGGGAATGAGCAGTTCTTC
TRBJ2-1	TRBD1	17	.	TRBV12-3/TRBV12-4	CASSSSRDRGSDNEQFF	TGTGCCAGCAGTTCCTCAAGAGACAGGGGATCCGACAATGAGCAGTTCTTC
TRBJ2-2	.	13	once	TRBV9	CASSVEVGGELFF	TGTGCCAGCAGCGTAGAGGTTGGCGGGGAGCTGTTTTTT
TRBJ1-1	.	11	.	TRBV6-5	CASSYRSKSFF	TGTGCCAGCAGTTACCGCAGTAAGTCTTTCTTT
TRBJ1-2	TRBD1	15	few	TRBV11-2	CASSLARGQDYGYTF	TGTGCCAGCAGCTTAGCAAGGGGGCAGGACTATGGCTACACCTTC
TRBJ2-5	.	16	few	TRBV20-1	CSARAGGFGGPETQYF	TGCAGTGCTAGAGCAGGGGGGTTTGGGGGCCCAGAGACCCAGTACTTC
TRBJ1-3	.	17	.	TRBV9	CASSSDGTTYSGNAIYF	TGTGCCAGCAGCTCCGACGGGACTACTTATTCTGGAAACGCCATATATTTT
TRBJ2-3	.	16	many	TRBV6-7	CASSKPCKRHTDTQYF	TGTGCCAGCAGCAAACCTTGTAAGCGGCACACAGATACGCAGTATTTT
TRBJ2-7	.	13	few	TRBV6-2/TRBV6-3	CASSETGTHEQYF	TGTGCCAGCAGTGAGACCGGGACCCACGAGCAGTACTTC
TRBJ1-5	.	16	.	TRBV28	CANNWAPTGSNQPQHF	TGTGCCAACAATTGGGCTCCGACTGGGAGCAATCAGCCCCAGCATTTT
TRBJ2-1	TRBD1	16	.	TRBV25-1	CASSDPGTGTYNEQFF	TGTGCCAGCAGTGACCCCGGGACAGGGACTTACAATGAGCAGTTCTTC
TRBJ2-7	TRBD1	13	.	TRBV2	CAGNPDRDHEQYF	TGTGCCGGCAATCCGGACAGGGACCACGAGCAGTACTTC
TRBJ1-4	.	16	few	TRBV5-1	CASSLPQGIPDEKLFF	TGCGCCAGCAGCTTACCACAGGGAATCCCGGATGAAAAACTGTTTTTT
TRBJ2-5	.	16	many	TRBV9	CASSVKAGAYGETQYF	TGTGCCAGCAGCGTAAAGGCGGGGGCCTACGGAGAGACCCAGTACTTC
TRBJ1-2	.	13	.	TRBV30	CAWSAQGYYGYTF	TGTGCCTGGAGTGCCCAGGGCTACTATGGCTACACCTTC
TRBJ2-1	TRBD2	11	.	TRBV2	CAGGIAAEQFF	TGTGCGGGGGGGATAGCCGCTGAGCAGTTCTTC
TRBJ1-3	TRBD1	13	once	TRBV6-6	CVARDSIGNTIYF	TGTGTCGCCAGGGACAGCATCGGAAACACCATATATTTT
TRBJ2-5	TRBD2	16	.	TRBV7-9	CASSLACIVAGETRYF	TGTGCCAGCAGCTTAGCGTGTATAGTAGCGGGCGAGACCCGGTACTTC
TRBJ1-5	.	15	.	TRBV10-3	CVISESPQGNQPQHF	TGTGTCATCAGTGAGTCACCACAGGGTAATCAGCCCCAGCATTTT
TRBJ2-2	.	13	.	TRBV28	CASSSPGNGELFF	TGTGCCAGCAGTTCCCCCGGGAACGGGGAGCTGTTTTTT
TRBJ2-6	.	14	many	TRBV6-1	CASSRDNGANVLTF	TGTGCCAGCAGTAGGGACAATGGGGCCAACGTCCTGACTTTC
TRBJ2-1	TRBD1	16	.	TRBV6-2/TRBV6-3	CASSQDRGASYNEQFF	TGTGCCAGCAGTCAGGACAGGGGGGCCTCCTACAATGAGCAGTTCTTC
TRBJ1-3	.	15	once	TRBV7-9	CASSLQNLGGNTIYF	TGTGCCAGCAGCCTACAGAATCTGGGAGGAAACACCATATATTTT